This T cell receptor beta chain emerged from a study of OX40 agonist ivuxolimab in advanced cancers. On the study more broadly: At about 82% male, the cohort had a mean age of 60 years, ranging from about 23 to 79.

Samples were taken at baseline and on day 1 of cycles 4 and 7. Germline V lookup: CDR1 SGHTA, CDR2 FQGNSA. The length of the CDR3 is 16 residues. V lost 5 bases to trimming and J lost 0 bases, with 13 bases between them. The protocol was immunoSEQ multiplex PCR, while the TCRdb copy is restricted to in-frame clones and leaves out a portion. Among 59,000 or so clones listed, approximately 82% were seen once. The specimen comprised CD4+ or CD8+ T cells sorted from blood, sampled in a trial of the OX40 agonist ivuxolimab. This chain joins TRBV7-2 and TRBJ2-2, with D possibly being TRBD1 or TRBD2 (5 bases each). The sequence came from an adult with an advanced solid tumor such as melanoma, head and neck, liver or kidney cancer. CDR3 sequence (DNA): TGTGCCAGCAGCCTCCGGGGCAGCGCGAACACCGGGGAGCTGTTTTTT. Amino acids: CASSLRGSANTGELFF.